The 31 T cell receptor beta chains given below trace back to one sample, sequenced in a study of shared clonotypes between healthy human individuals. TCRdb's copy holds only in-frame clones and misses some; the assay was immunoSEQ multiplex PCR. This table holds around 88,000 clones, about 70% found once. Sequencing input: memory CD8+ T cells sorted from blood. Subset specified: CD45RO+ cells pooled with CCR7-negative TemRA cells. Receptors originate from a man in his thirties or forties in good health.

This clone was seen a few times. This rearrangement joins TRBV27 to TRBJ2-3; D ambiguous. Trimming stripped 5 bases from V and 4 bases from J, with 7 bases between. Looked up from germline, CDR1 is MNHEY and CDR2 is SMNVEV (reference sequence). This CDR3 comprises 12 residues. CDR3 amino acids: CASSPKPDTQYF. CDR3 sequence (DNA): TGTGCCAGCAGTCCGAAACCAGATACGCAGTATTTT.

This chain links TRBV10-3 with TRBJ1-1; D remains unclear. Germline CDR1 reads ENHRY; CDR2 reads SYGVKD. The CDR3 loop spans 13 amino acids. Trimming left V 6 bases short and J 3 bases short, with 11 bases between. The CDR3 is CAIRDSGDTEAFF. The CDR3 nucleotides read TGTGCCATCAGGGACTCGGGCGACACTGAAGCTTTCTTT.

The chain couples TRBV9 to TRBJ2-3; no reliable D call. V lost 0 bases and J lost 1, with 12 bases in between. CDR3 length: 16 amino acids. From germline, CDR1 is SGDLS and CDR2 YYNGEE. In DNA, the CDR3 is TGTGCCAGCAGCGTAGATTTCTGGTCTGGCACAGATACGCAGTATTTT. Amino acids: CASSVDFWSGTDTQYF.

The chain recombines TRBV28 with TRBJ2-2; D unresolved. V dropped 7 bases and J dropped 4 bases, with 13 bases sitting between them. This CDR3 spans 14 amino acids. Germline-derived CDR1 and CDR2 are MDHEN and SYDVKM. CDR3 loop: CASKLIGFTGELFF. The CDR3 bases are TGTGCCAGCAAATTAATAGGGTTCACCGGGGAGCTGTTTTTT.

This sequence joins TRBV7-3 and TRBJ2-7; a weak D match, TRBD2 (5 bases). The germline gives CDR1 SGHTA, CDR2 FQGTGA. There are 11 residues in the CDR3. V was pared by 5 bases and J by 7 bases, with 9 bases between. DNA of the CDR3: TGTGCCAGCAGCAGGCGAGGGGAGCAGTACTTC. It encodes CASSRRGEQYF.

The chain has TRBV28 and TRBJ2-1; TRBD2 might be the D (6 bases). The CDR3 loop spans 16 amino acids. Per the germline V gene, CDR1 is MDHEN and CDR2 is SYDVKM. V was shortened by 8 bases and J by 8 bases, with 25 bases between the two germline ends. The CDR3 loop reads CASSSLAGLWSYEQFF. The CDR3 DNA reads TGTGCCAGCTCAAGTCTGGCGGGACTCTGGTCCTATGAGCAGTTCTTC.

This clone was picked up one time. The rearrangement uses TRBV6-5 and TRBJ2-2; TRBD1 or TRBD2 may be the D gene (6 bases each). CDR1 is MNHEY and CDR2 is SVGAGI in the germline V gene. The CDR3 runs 16 residues. V dropped 6 bases and J dropped 0 bases, with 14 bases sitting between them. The CDR3 DNA is TGTGCCAGCAGCTACCGAGGGGGGACGAACACCGGGGAGCTGTTTTTT. This sequence encodes CASSYRGGTNTGELFF.

V is TRBV27 and J is TRBJ2-3; possibly TRBD1 for D (5 bases). CDR3 length: 13 amino acids. Looked up from germline, CDR1 is MNHEY and CDR2 is SMNVEV (reference sequence). V lost 5 bases and J lost 7, with 13 bases in between. The CDR3 reads CASSTLYRNTQYF. Written as DNA, the CDR3 is TGTGCCAGCAGTACACTTTACAGGAATACGCAGTATTTT.

This rearrangement joins TRBV28 to TRBJ2-7; 10 positions agree with TRBD1. The CDR3 consists of 18 residues. With 4 bases clipped from V and 3 bases from J, the junction kept 15 bases outside the gene matches. Looked up from germline, CDR1 is MDHEN and CDR2 is SYDVKM. In DNA, the CDR3 is TGTGCCAGCAGTTCAATATCCCCCGGGACAGGGGCTGTCTACGAGCAGTACTTC. This codes for CASSSISPGTGAVYEQYF.

The chain recombines TRBV5-1 with TRBJ2-5, with 10 bases matching TRBD1. Germline V lookup: CDR1 SGHRS, CDR2 YFSETQ. J was trimmed by 4 bases and V by 1 base; bases with no gene match: 7. The CDR3 contains 16 residues. The chain's CDR3 is CASSLTGQGEGETQYF. The CDR3 DNA is TGCGCCAGCAGCTTGACCGGACAGGGGGAGGGAGAGACCCAGTACTTC.

This clone has just a few counts. The genes are TRBV10-3 and TRBJ1-5; D uncertain. This CDR3 is built from 13 residues. V lost 7 bases and J lost 0, with 7 bases in between. From germline, CDR1 is ENHRY and CDR2 SYGVKD. CDR3 in amino acids: CAITDNSNQPQHF. For the CDR3, the DNA is TGTGCCATCACGGATAATAGCAATCAGCCCCAGCATTTT.

V is TRBV19 and J is TRBJ2-5; 7 nucleotides line up with TRBD1. Germline CDR1 reads LNHDA; CDR2 reads SQIVND (reference sequence). The J segment lost 4 bases and the V segment lost 1 base, leaving 6 bases of the junction unmatched. The CDR3 loop spans 15 amino acids. CDR3 bases: TGTGCCAGTAGTATAGGACAGGGAGATACAGAGACCCAGTACTTC. Protein product: CASSIGQGDTETQYF.

This clone was observed a single time. The chain employs TRBV2 and TRBJ2-7, with 9 bases that match TRBD2. The J segment lost 3 bases and the V segment lost 1 base, leaving 4 bases of the junction unmatched. Germline V lookup: CDR1 SNHLY, CDR2 FYNNEI. This CDR3 has 15 amino acids. For the CDR3, the DNA is TGTGCCAGCAGTGAAGTAGAACTAGCGGGCTACGAGCAGTACTTC. Protein product: CASSEVELAGYEQYF.

This clone was picked up one time. The CDR3 is CASSEGRAGGSPQHF. Written as DNA, the CDR3 is TGCGCCAGCAGTGAGGGTAGGGCAGGTGGTTCGCCCCAGCATTTT. The chain carries TRBV10-2 and TRBJ1-5; unclear D gene. This CDR3 spans 15 amino acids. Germline V gene data show CDR1 as WSHSY and CDR2 as SAAADI. V dropped 2 bases and J dropped 9 bases, with 17 bases sitting between them.

V is TRBV6-1 and J is TRBJ1-4, with no clear D. Trimming cost V 6 bases and J 0 bases, with 8 bases left between them. CDR1 is MNHNS and CDR2 is SASEGT in the germline V gene. This CDR3 spans 14 amino acids. The CDR3 loop is CASRPLPTNEKLFF. DNA of the CDR3: TGTGCCAGCAGGCCTCTACCAACTAATGAAAAACTGTTTTTT.

The chain links TRBV19 to TRBJ1-1, with D possibly matching TRBD1 (5 bases). The V end lost 10 bases, the J end lost 6 bases, and 15 bases lay between the germline ends. This CDR3 spans 12 amino acids. Germline assignment: CDR1 LNHDA and CDR2 SQIVND (reference sequence). CDR3 region: CATSLGVSEAFF. CDR3 DNA: TGTGCCACCTCACTGGGGGTTTCTGAAGCTTTCTTT.

This sequence joins TRBV27 and TRBJ2-1, with no clear D. The V and J ends lost 2 bases and 4 bases respectively, with 12 bases between them. CDR1 and CDR2 from the germline V gene are MNHEY and SMNVEV (reference sequence). There are 15 residues in the CDR3. The CDR3 DNA reads TGTGCCAGCAGTTTAGGAGTCTTCTCATACAATGAGCAGTTCTTC. Encoded protein: CASSLGVFSYNEQFF.

The chain carries TRBV7-9 and TRBJ2-7; TRBD1 agrees at 9 bases. The CDR3 runs 16 residues. Germline-derived CDR1 and CDR2 are SEHNR and FQNEAQ (reference sequence). With 2 bases clipped from V and 5 bases from J, the junction kept 10 bases outside the gene matches. The DNA of the CDR3 is TGTGCCAGCAGCTTACTACCGGGACAGGGAAAGGACGAGCAGTACTTC. Protein sequence: CASSLLPGQGKDEQYF.

The CDR3 nucleotides are TGTGCCAGCAGGGGGTTTGTCTCAGGGGACGAGCAGTACTTC. This sequence encodes CASRGFVSGDEQYF. The chain links TRBV5-2 to TRBJ2-7; the table's D call TRBD1 went unverified against the DNA. TRBV5-2 is reported as a pseudogene. The CDR3 spans 14 residues.

V usage is TRBV25-1 and J usage is TRBJ2-5, with 7 bases matching TRBD1. The CDR3 loop spans 16 amino acids. V was clipped by 6 bases and J by 0 bases; unmatched bases: 10. Germline CDR1 reads MGHDK; CDR2 reads SYGVNS. The CDR3 DNA sequence: TGTGCCAGCAGATCGACCCGGGACAGTGACCAAGAGACCCAGTACTTC. It is translated as CASRSTRDSDQETQYF. The complete variable domain, with remaining parts taken from reference TRBV25-1 and TRBJ2-5, reads EADIYQTPRYLVIGTGKKITLECSQTMGHDKMYWYQQDPGMELHLIHYSYGVNSTEKGDLSSESTVSRIRTEHFPLTLESARPSHTSQYLCASRSTRDSDQETQYFGPGTRLLVL.

The chain is built from TRBV7-6 and TRBJ2-3; tentative D call: TRBD2 (6 bases). The CDR3 covers 15 residues. V dropped 1 base and J dropped 4 bases, with 12 bases sitting between them. Germline V gene sequence: CDR1 SGHVS, CDR2 FNYEAQ. DNA of the CDR3: TGTGCCAGCAGCTTAGAAGGAAAGCGGGCAGATACGCAGTATTTT. Its protein is CASSLEGKRADTQYF.

This chain uses TRBV27 with TRBJ1-1; TRBD1 is a possible D gene (6 bases). The CDR3 length is 12 residues. Germline values: CDR1 MNHEY, CDR2 SMNVEV (reference sequence). Deletions cut 5 bases from V and 11 bases from J, with 15 bases between. CDR3 sequence reads: CASSPGAPMAFF. CDR3 bases: TGTGCCAGCAGTCCGGGGGCCCCAATGGCTTTCTTT.

The chain couples TRBV10-1 to TRBJ2-2; 10 nucleotides agree with TRBD2. Germline lookup yields CDR1 WNHNN and CDR2 SYGVQD (reference sequence). This CDR3 contains 15 residues. Trimming at V came to 6 bases and at J to 5 bases, leaving 6 bases not matched to a gene. CDR3 DNA sequence: TGCGCCAGCAGCCTCCTAGCGGGAGAGACCGGGGAGCTGTTTTTT. Encoded protein: CASSLLAGETGELFF.

The V call is TRBV5-5, the J call TRBJ2-1, with 7 bases lining up with TRBD2. V shed 0 bases, J shed 6 bases, and the junction held 6 bases outside the gene matches. This CDR3 is built from 15 residues. The germline V gene has CDR1 SGHKS and CDR2 YYEKEE (reference sequence). CDR3 DNA sequence: TGTGCCAGCAGCTTGGGGGGGACTATTCCCAATGAGCAGTTCTTC. This translates into CASSLGGTIPNEQFF.

This rearrangement joins TRBV7-9 to TRBJ2-7, with unresolved D. Trimming pared 1 base from V and 6 bases from J, leaving 7 bases between. CDR1 and CDR2 from the germline V gene are SEHNR and FQNEAQ (reference sequence). The CDR3 is 12 amino acids. DNA for the CDR3: TGTGCCAGCAGCTTAGGGTACGGCGAGCAGTACTTC. Translating gives CASSLGYGEQYF. The full variable domain, with the rest looked up from reference TRBV7-9 and TRBJ2-7, is DTGVSQNPRHKITKRGQNVTFRCDPISEHNRLYWYRQTLGQGPEFLTYFQNEAQLEKSRLLSDRFSAERPKGSFSTLEIQRTEQGDSAMYLCASSLGYGEQYFGPGTRLTVT.

This sequence joins TRBV7-2 and TRBJ1-1, with D perhaps TRBD1 (6 bases). Germline lookup yields CDR1 SGHTA and CDR2 FQGNSA. The CDR3 loop spans 13 amino acids. The V gene lost 4 bases and the J gene lost 4 bases, with 10 bases spanning the gap. CDR3 sequence (DNA): TGTGCCAGCAGCTCAGGACAGCTCACTGAAGCTTTCTTT. It encodes CASSSGQLTEAFF. The entire variable domain, with the rest obtained from reference TRBV7-2 and TRBJ1-1, is as follows: GAGVSQSPSNKVTEKGKDVELRCDPISGHTALYWYRQSLGQGLEFLIYFQGNSAPDKSGLPSDRFSAERTGGSVSTLTIQRTQQEDSAVYLCASSSGQLTEAFFGQGTRLTVV.

This chain joins TRBV7-6 and TRBJ2-7; 8 positions match TRBD1. The CDR3 spans 15 residues. The J segment lost 4 bases and the V segment lost 1 base, leaving 6 bases of the junction unmatched. Germline V gene data show CDR1 as SGHVS and CDR2 as FNYEAQ. This CDR3 reads CASSLGPGQDYEQYF. CDR3 sequence (DNA): TGTGCCAGCAGCTTAGGGCCGGGACAGGATTACGAGCAGTACTTC.

The rearrangement links TRBV15 to TRBJ1-5; D is undetermined. Looked up from germline, CDR1 is LNHNV and CDR2 is YYDKDF (reference sequence). Trimming pared 1 base from V and 4 bases from J, leaving 14 bases between. The CDR3 covers 16 residues. The CDR3 sequence is CATSRAEHPLNQPQHF. The CDR3 DNA follows: TGTGCCACCAGCAGAGCGGAACACCCCCTTAATCAGCCCCAGCATTTT.

The chain recombines TRBV19 with TRBJ2-7; D may be TRBD1 (5 bases). With 3 bases removed from V and 7 bases from J, the gap between germline ends came to 22 bases. CDR3 length equals 16 residues. Per the germline V gene, CDR1 is LNHDA and CDR2 is SQIVND (reference sequence). The CDR3 region is CASSISQGALLVEQYF. The DNA for the CDR3 is TGTGCCAGTAGTATCTCTCAAGGGGCACTACTCGTGGAGCAGTACTTC.

The chain combines TRBV6-1 with TRBJ2-7; tentative D call: TRBD2 (5 bases). Per the germline V gene, CDR1 is MNHNS and CDR2 is SASEGT. The length of the CDR3 is 13 residues. V was shortened by 7 bases and J by 1 base, with 11 bases between the two germline ends. Here the CDR3 reads CASTRTGSYEQYF. The CDR3 bases are TGTGCCAGCACCCGGACGGGATCCTACGAGCAGTACTTC.

This clone was counted a few times. The rearrangement uses TRBV2 and TRBJ2-2, with 9 bases fitting TRBD1. V was clipped by 4 bases and J by 7 bases; unmatched bases: 7. The germline V gene has CDR1 SNHLY and CDR2 FYNNEI. The CDR3 runs to 15 residues. The CDR3 loop is CASSVATGGYGELFF. As DNA, the CDR3 is TGTGCCAGCAGTGTGGCGACAGGGGGTTACGGGGAGCTGTTTTTT.